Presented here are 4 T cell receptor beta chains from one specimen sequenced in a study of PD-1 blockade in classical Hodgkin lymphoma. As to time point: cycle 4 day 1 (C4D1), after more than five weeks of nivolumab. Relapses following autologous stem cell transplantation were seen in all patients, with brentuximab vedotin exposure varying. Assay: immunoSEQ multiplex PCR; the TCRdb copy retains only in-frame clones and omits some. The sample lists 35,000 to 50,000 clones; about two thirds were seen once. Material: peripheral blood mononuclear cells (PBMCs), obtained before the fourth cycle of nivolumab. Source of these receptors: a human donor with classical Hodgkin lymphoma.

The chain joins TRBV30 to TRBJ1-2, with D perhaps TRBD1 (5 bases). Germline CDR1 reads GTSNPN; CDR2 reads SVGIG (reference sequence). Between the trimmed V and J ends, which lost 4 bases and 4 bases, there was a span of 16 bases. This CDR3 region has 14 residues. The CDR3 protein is CAWTGAAGRYGYTF. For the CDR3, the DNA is TGTGCCTGGACCGGAGCGGCAGGGCGCTATGGCTACACCTTC. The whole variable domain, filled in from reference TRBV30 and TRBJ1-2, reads SQTIHQWPATLVQPVGSPLSLECTVEGTSNPNLYWYRQAAGRGLQLLFYSVGIGQISSEVPQNLSASRPQDRQFILSSKKLLLSDSGFYLCAWTGAAGRYGYTFGSGTRLTVV.

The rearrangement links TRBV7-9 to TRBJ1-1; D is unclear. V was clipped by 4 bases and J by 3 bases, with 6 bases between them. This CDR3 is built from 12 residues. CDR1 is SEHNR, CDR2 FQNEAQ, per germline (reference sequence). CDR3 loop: CASSSSDTEAFF. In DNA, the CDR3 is TGTGCCAGCAGCTCTTCAGACACTGAAGCTTTCTTT.

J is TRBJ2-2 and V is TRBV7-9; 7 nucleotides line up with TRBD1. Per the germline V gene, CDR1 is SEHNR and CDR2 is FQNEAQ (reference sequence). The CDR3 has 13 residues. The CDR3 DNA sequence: TGTGCTTACCGGGACAGTGGCCCCGGGGAGCTGTTTTTT. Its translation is CAYRDSGPGELFF.

This chain's CDR3 is CASSVDGNSNQPQHF. In DNA form, the CDR3 reads TGTGCCAGCAGTGTCGACGGGAATAGCAATCAGCCCCAGCATTTT. The chain joins TRBV27 to TRBJ1-5; D gene uncertain. V lost 5 bases and J lost 0, with 11 bases in between. The CDR3 is 15 residues long. Germline V gives CDR1 MNHEY, CDR2 SMNVEV (reference sequence).